This TCR beta chain is drawn from a study of shared clonotypes between healthy human individuals. Study observations and caveats: Against clonotypes common to all four donors, non-shared ones had lower generation probabilities. Generally, naive subsets came out with larger estimated richness than memory subsets.

The CDR3 has 17 amino acids. Per the germline V gene, CDR1 is MNHEY and CDR2 is SMNVEV (reference sequence). Trimming pared 6 bases from V and 2 bases from J, leaving 21 bases between. Naive-designated CD8 cells lacked CD45RO, were positively enriched for CCR7, and omitted terminally differentiated effector memory CD45RA+ cells. Donation came from healthy HIV-negative adults that had no recent acute infections or vaccinations. Sequencing used immunoSEQ multiplex PCR; TCRdb keeps in-frame clones, though not all of them. Of about 1.9 million clones listed, around 93% are singletons. For this clone: Its antigen is currently unknown.

The chain links TRBV27 to TRBJ2-3; D is ambiguous. The clonotype originates from a man between 18 and 29 years old in good health. Some clones in this sample may be carry-over from other donors' samples. Sequencing was performed on naive CD8+ T cells from PBMCs. The CDR3 coding sequence is TGTGCCAGCAGATTTTCAGCCCAGGAGCAATCCACAGATACGCAGTATTTT. Protein sequence: CASRFSAQEQSTDTQYF.